A single sample gave rise to the 10 T cell receptor beta chains below, sequenced in a study of CD8+ T cells in alopecia areata listed by TCRdb under 2018. The library was obtained by the immunoSEQ multiplex PCR assay. To provide template for TCR sequencing, every sample had RNA extracted and reverse transcribed into cDNA. This immuneACCESS table, as held by TCRdb, lists in-frame sequences with V and J called but not all clones. Of the missing ones, under half trace to an unresolved V gene in checked studies; the others have no known cause. The sample table records around 210,000 clones; more than 50% of these occur just once. The ten largest clones add up to roughly 5% of the sample. The specimen was CD8+ T cells sorted from blood. Source of these receptors: a human donor in good health.

This clone was found once. This chain links TRBV2 with TRBJ2-6, with a possible D match to TRBD2 (7 bases). CDR3 size: 16 residues. Germline V gene data show CDR1 as SNHLY and CDR2 as FYNNEI. V was trimmed by 6 bases and J by 7 bases, leaving 19 bases between them. The CDR3 here is CASRALGGPLANVLTF. In nucleotides, the CDR3 is TGTGCCAGCAGGGCTCTCGGGGGGCCCCTAGCCAACGTCCTGACTTTC.

This chain links TRBV4-1 with TRBJ1-2, with D hard to call. V lost 4 bases and J 4 bases, leaving 13 bases between the germline ends. The CDR3 has 14 amino acids. Germline CDR1 MGHRA, CDR2 YSYEKL. DNA of the CDR3: TGCGCCAGCAGCCCCCACAGAAGGAGCTATGGCTACACCTTC. This gives the protein CASSPHRRSYGYTF.

V is TRBV27 and J is TRBJ2-5; TRBD1 aligns across 10 bases. From germline, CDR1 is MNHEY and CDR2 SMNVEV (reference sequence). The CDR3 runs 15 residues. V dropped 6 bases and J dropped 4; count of bases not matched to a gene: 8. The CDR3 region has the DNA TGTGCCAGCAGCCCCCGACAGGGGGCCAGAGAGACCCAGTACTTC. Translation gives CASSPRQGARETQYF.

This chain uses TRBV15 with TRBJ1-1; D is uncertain. The CDR3 extends over 14 amino acids. V gave up 1 base and J gave up 0 bases, with 6 bases separating them. The germline V gene has CDR1 LNHNV and CDR2 YYDKDF (reference sequence). CDR3 sequence reads: CATSRGQLNTEAFF. The CDR3 DNA follows: TGTGCCACCAGCAGAGGCCAACTGAACACTGAAGCTTTCTTT.

This clone was counted only a few times. This chain joins TRBV4-1 and TRBJ1-1, with D possibly matching TRBD1 (6 bases). The CDR3 spans 15 residues. V was trimmed by 3 bases and J by 5 bases, leaving 16 bases between them. Germline V gene lookup returns CDR1 MGHRA and CDR2 YSYEKL. CDR3 DNA sequence: TGCGCCAGCAGCCAGGGGGCTGGAGGTGGGACTGAAGCTTTCTTT. It is translated as CASSQGAGGGTEAFF.

This clone was observed a few times. Additional DNA sequences in this sample encode the identical CDR3. The chain employs TRBV5-1 and TRBJ1-6; D uncertain. V shed 0 bases and J shed 0 bases, with 10 bases lying between them. Germline V gene sequence: CDR1 SGHRS, CDR2 YFSETQ. The CDR3 totals 17 residues. The CDR3 nucleotides read TGCGCCAGCAGCTTGGAGCCTCTTAGCTCCTATAATTCACCCCTCCACTTT. It translates to CASSLEPLSSYNSPLHF. Looking up the rest from reference TRBV5-1 and TRBJ1-6 gives the full variable domain: KAGVTQTPRYLIKTRGQQVTLSCSPISGHRSVSWYQQTPGQGLQFLFEYFSETQRNKGNFPGRFSGRQFSNSRSEMNVSTLELGDSALYLCASSLEPLSSYNSPLHFGNGTRLTVT.

V and J are TRBV5-6 and TRBJ2-7; 11 nucleotides agree with TRBD1. The germline CDR1 and CDR2 sequences are SGHDT and YYEEEE. V trimming: 0 bases; J trimming: 9 bases; junction bases outside the gene matches: 11. The CDR3 length is 16 residues. The CDR3 protein is CASSLGEDRGREGQYF. CDR3 bases: TGTGCCAGCAGCTTGGGAGAGGACAGGGGGCGAGAAGGGCAGTACTTC.

This clone was detected only a few times. V gene TRBV9 combines with J gene TRBJ2-1, with D perhaps TRBD1 or TRBD2 (6 bases each). The CDR3 has 15 amino acids. From germline, CDR1 is SGDLS and CDR2 YYNGEE. V gave up 1 base and J gave up 8 bases, with 16 bases separating them. CDR3 loop: CASSVYGGTLDEQFF. The CDR3 DNA is TGTGCCAGCAGCGTATATGGGGGGACACTCGATGAGCAGTTCTTC.

This clone has a handful of counts. The rearrangement uses TRBV5-1 and TRBJ2-7; the D gene is possibly TRBD1 (6 bases). This CDR3 has 15 amino acids. The V gene lost 5 bases and the J gene lost 0 bases, with 15 bases spanning the gap. Looked up from germline, CDR1 is SGHRS and CDR2 is YFSETQ. CDR3 DNA sequence: TGCGCCAGCAGTTTAGACCGGACAGCCTCCTACGAGCAGTACTTC. Its translation is CASSLDRTASYEQYF.

This clone appeared a single time. The rearrangement joins TRBV9 to TRBJ2-7; TRBD2 matches 7 bases. Trimming removed 2 bases from V and 7 bases from J; junction bases left unmatched: 9. The CDR3 is 14 residues long. Per the germline V gene, CDR1 is SGDLS and CDR2 is YYNGEE. The CDR3 sequence: CASSVSGPGGEQYF. CDR3 in DNA: TGTGCCAGCAGCGTTTCCGGGCCCGGGGGGGAGCAGTACTTC.